The 31 T cell receptor beta chains below were found in one sample sequenced in a study of immune cell composition in non-small cell lung cancer. The table came from immunoSEQ multiplex PCR; TCRdb's copy has only in-frame clones and leaves some out. This sample has 2,400 or so clones, with about 85% found just once. Sequences were obtained from lung tumor tissue. The receptors originated from a human donor with non-small cell lung cancer.

The chain employs TRBV4-1 and TRBJ1-2; TRBD1 matches 11 bases. V was clipped by 5 bases and J by 2 bases; unmatched bases: 4. The CDR3 has 15 residues. In germline, CDR1 is MGHRA, CDR2 YSYEKL. As DNA, the CDR3 is TGCGCCAGCAGCGGACAGGGGGCGACAAACTATGGCTACACCTTC. Its translation is CASSGQGATNYGYTF.

The rearrangement joins TRBV28 to TRBJ1-6, with TRBD1 matching 7 bases. CDR3 length: 16 amino acids. J gave up 9 bases and V 5 bases, and 13 bases lay outside the gene matches. Germline V gene lookup returns CDR1 MDHEN and CDR2 SYDVKM. CDR3 nucleotide sequence: TGTGCCAGCAGTCCCCTCCCCGGGACAGTCGGTTCACCCCTCCACTTT. Its translation: CASSPLPGTVGSPLHF.

The genes are TRBV10-3 and TRBJ2-7, with TRBD1 matching over 7 bases. The V segment lost 3 bases and the J segment 2 bases; nucleotides outside the gene matches: 4. CDR1 is ENHRY, CDR2 SYGVKD, per germline. The CDR3 covers 14 residues. CDR3 DNA sequence: TGTGCCATCAGTGAACCGGACAGGACCTACGAGCAGTACTTC. Amino acid sequence: CAISEPDRTYEQYF.

The chain combines TRBV20-1 with TRBJ2-5; 8 bases map to TRBD1. With 7 bases clipped from V and 11 bases from J, the junction kept 9 bases outside the gene matches. CDR1 is DFQATT, CDR2 SNEGSKA, per germline (reference sequence). CDR3 length: 11 residues. The DNA of the CDR3 is TGCAGTGTGGGTAACAGGGGGAATCAGTACTTC. Translating gives CSVGNRGNQYF.

The chain carries TRBV6-4 and TRBJ2-3; 9 bases map to TRBD2. The germline V gene encodes CDR1 MRHNA and CDR2 SNTAGT. The CDR3 covers 15 residues. V gave up 3 bases and J gave up 2 bases; unmatched junction bases: 3. The CDR3 DNA reads as TGTGCCAGCAGTGAGCTAGCGGGGCACACAGATACGCAGTATTTT. It specifies CASSELAGHTDTQYF.

The rearrangement links TRBV19 to TRBJ1-6, with no clear D. The V and J ends lost 2 bases and 6 bases respectively, with 8 bases between them. There are 14 residues in the CDR3. CDR1 is LNHDA, CDR2 SQIVND, per germline (reference sequence). CDR3 in DNA: TGTGCCAGTAGTATACAGGATCTTAATTCACCCCTCCACTTT. It specifies CASSIQDLNSPLHF.

The rearrangement uses TRBV5-6 and TRBJ2-7; weak D call: TRBD2 (7 bases). The CDR3 has 18 residues. Trimming pared 4 bases from V and 1 base from J, leaving 24 bases between. Germline V CDR1 and CDR2: SGHDT, YYEEEE. The CDR3 region has the DNA TGTGCCAGCAGCCCCCTCGTGGGGGGGGCAACCTATTCCTACGAGCAGTACTTC. It encodes CASSPLVGGATYSYEQYF.

This chain connects TRBV14 to TRBJ2-1; 7 bases are shared with TRBD2. The CDR3 sequence is 14 residues long. The junction had 4 bases not matched to a gene; V was cut back by 1 base and J by 7 bases. CDR1 is SGHDN, CDR2 FVKESK, per germline. The CDR3 sequence: CASSQVTSINEQFF. In DNA, the CDR3 is TGTGCCAGCAGCCAAGTGACTAGCATAAATGAGCAGTTCTTC. The whole variable domain, filled in from reference TRBV14 and TRBJ2-1, reads EAGVTQFPSHSVIEKGQTVTLRCDPISGHDNLYWYRRVMGKEIKFLLHFVKESKQDESGMPNNRFLAERTGGTYSTLKVQPAELEDSGVYFCASSQVTSINEQFFGPGTRLTVL.

The V and J genes are TRBV4-2 and TRBJ1-2; 7 nucleotides match TRBD1. This CDR3 is 14 amino acids long. The ends lost 4 bases at V and 4 bases at J; junction bases unmatched: 6. Germline V gene lookup returns CDR1 LGHNA and CDR2 YNFKEQ. CDR3 residues: CASSPEAGGYGYTF. The DNA of the CDR3 is TGTGCCAGCAGCCCTGAGGCAGGGGGCTATGGCTACACCTTC.

The chain carries TRBV7-9 and TRBJ1-1; a possible D gene is TRBD1 (5 bases). Germline V gives CDR1 SEHNR, CDR2 FQNEAQ (reference sequence). This CDR3 region has 13 residues. V shed 7 bases and J shed 0 bases, with 9 bases lying between them. This CDR3 is CASTDKMNTEAFF. Written as DNA, the CDR3 is TGTGCCAGCACGGACAAGATGAACACTGAAGCTTTCTTT.

The genes are TRBV4-1 and TRBJ2-4, with 9 positions matching TRBD2. Per germline, CDR1 MGHRA and CDR2 YSYEKL. After removal of 1 base from V and 1 base from J, the junction contained 5 bases not matched to a gene. The CDR3 is made up of 17 amino acids. The CDR3 protein is CASSQVSLAGAKNIQYF. In DNA form, the CDR3 reads TGCGCCAGCAGCCAAGTTTCCCTAGCGGGGGCCAAAAACATTCAGTACTTC.

The rearrangement uses TRBV5-1 and TRBJ1-1; 10 bases line up with TRBD1. V gave up 0 bases and J gave up 5 bases; unmatched junction bases: 7. Germline CDR1 SGHRS, CDR2 YFSETQ. The CDR3 spans 16 residues. The CDR3 nucleotides read TGCGCCAGCAGCTTGGTCGTGACAGGGGGCATTACTGAAGCTTTCTTT. This encodes CASSLVVTGGITEAFF.

The chain joins TRBV4-3 to TRBJ2-7; TRBD1 agrees at 7 bases. The CDR3 runs 14 residues. V lost 1 base to trimming and J lost 3 bases; unmatched junction nucleotides: 3. Germline V gives CDR1 LGHNA, CDR2 YSLEER. The CDR3 protein is CASSQATGRYEQYF. The DNA of the CDR3 is TGCGCCAGCAGCCAAGCGACAGGGCGCTACGAGCAGTACTTC.

The gene calls are TRBV5-1 and TRBJ2-7; D is ambiguous. CDR3 length: 12 amino acids. V lost 0 bases, J lost 3 bases, and 4 bases lay in between. Germline V gives CDR1 SGHRS, CDR2 YFSETQ. The CDR3 coding sequence is TGCGCCAGCAGCTTGGACAACTACGAGCAGTACTTC. It codes for CASSLDNYEQYF.

The chain is built from TRBV11-2 and TRBJ2-1; 9 positions match TRBD2. The V gene end was trimmed by 4 bases and the J gene end by 5 bases; junction bases not matched to a gene: 3. The CDR3 is 14 residues long. Germline V lookup: CDR1 SGHAT, CDR2 FQNNGV. CDR3 protein: CASSWGLANNEQFF. As DNA, the CDR3 is TGTGCCAGCAGCTGGGGACTAGCCAACAATGAGCAGTTCTTC.

Notes on this clone: This probably arose from a read error, given a far larger clone one base away. This chain links TRBV7-9 with TRBJ1-5; no clear D gene. Germline V gene sequence: CDR1 SEHNR, CDR2 FQNEAQ (reference sequence). V was pared by 5 bases and J by 0 bases, with 11 bases between. The CDR3 runs 15 residues. CDR3 protein: CASSQDGSSNQPQHF. CDR3 nucleotides: TGTGCCAGCAGCCAAGATGGGAGTAGCAATCAGCCCCAGCATTTT.

This clone occurred a few times. J is TRBJ1-1 and V is TRBV13; 10 bases match TRBD1. In germline, CDR1 is PRHDT, CDR2 FYEKMQ (reference sequence). The CDR3 length is 16 residues. Trimming removed 6 bases from V and 3 bases from J; junction bases left unmatched: 10. CDR3 sequence (DNA): TGTGCCAGCAGTCCCGGGACAGGGGTTTTGGACACTGAAGCTTTCTTT. Protein sequence: CASSPGTGVLDTEAFF.

The gene calls are TRBV12-2 and TRBJ1-6. TRBV12-2 represents a pseudogene. This CDR3 is built from 17 residues. The CDR3 DNA is TGTGCAAGTCGCTTATGGGTTCGGGGCTCCTATAATTCACCCCTCCACTTT. Amino acids: CASRLWVRGSYNSPLHF.

V gene TRBV5-5 combines with J gene TRBJ1-1; a weak D match, TRBD1 (6 bases). Trimming took 6 bases from V and 5 from J, leaving 23 bases between them. There are 16 residues in the CDR3. Germline V CDR1 and CDR2: SGHKS, YYEKEE (reference sequence). CDR3 DNA sequence: TGTGCCAGCACCGATTCCTTTTACAGGGTGTCGACTGAAGCTTTCTTT. Protein: CASTDSFYRVSTEAFF. Together with reference TRBV5-5 and TRBJ1-1, the CDR3 gives the full variable domain: DAGVTQSPTHLIKTRGQQVTLRCSPISGHKSVSWYQQVLGQGPQFIFQYYEKEERGRGNFPDRFSARQFPNYSSELNVNALLLGDSALYLCASTDSFYRVSTEAFFGQGTRLTVV.

The chain recombines TRBV9 with TRBJ1-1; D is unclear. The CDR3 contains 13 residues. Trimming stripped 3 bases from V and 4 bases from J, with 10 bases between. Germline V gene lookup returns CDR1 SGDLS and CDR2 YYNGEE. The chain's CDR3 is CASSDGVGTEAFF. The CDR3, as DNA: TGTGCCAGCAGCGACGGGGTTGGCACTGAAGCTTTCTTT.

V and J are TRBV5-4 and TRBJ1-2; TRBD1 might be the D (6 bases). The CDR3 has 14 residues. The germline V gene encodes CDR1 SGHNT and CDR2 YYREEE (reference sequence). V was pared by 4 bases and J by 2 bases, with 12 bases between. This CDR3 is CASSHPTGNYGYTF. In DNA form, the CDR3 reads TGTGCCAGCAGCCACCCGACAGGAAACTATGGCTACACCTTC.

The rearrangement links TRBV6-5 to TRBJ2-1, with 9 bases identical to TRBD2. Germline values: CDR1 MNHEY, CDR2 SVGAGI. With 0 bases clipped from V and 7 bases from J, the junction kept 7 bases outside the gene matches. The length of the CDR3 is 16 residues. The CDR3 spells CASSYSGGGARNEQFF. In nucleotides, the CDR3 is TGTGCCAGCAGTTACTCGGGCGGGGGGGCGAGAAATGAGCAGTTCTTC.

The chain carries TRBV7-2 and TRBJ1-6, with a tentative D call TRBD1 (6 bases). Trimming left V 4 bases short and J 0 bases short, with 13 bases between. The CDR3 is 17 residues long. Germline loops: CDR1 SGHTA, CDR2 FQGNSA. The CDR3 protein is CASSSRGGYSYNSPLHF. Here the CDR3 DNA reads TGTGCCAGCAGCTCAAGGGGGGGCTACTCCTATAATTCACCCCTCCACTTT.

In this sample, this clone turned up a few times. This sequence joins TRBV5-1 and TRBJ1-1, with D unresolved. Trimming took 2 bases from V and 1 from J, leaving 9 bases between them. This CDR3 is built from 14 residues. The germline V gene encodes CDR1 SGHRS and CDR2 YFSETQ. The CDR3 is CASSLQTENTEAFF. In DNA, the CDR3 is TGCGCCAGCAGCTTACAAACAGAGAACACTGAAGCTTTCTTT.

The J gene is TRBJ1-2, the V gene TRBV6-5; 11 bases fit TRBD1. The V and J ends lost 2 bases and 7 bases, in that order; junction bases with no gene match: 6. Per germline, CDR1 MNHEY and CDR2 SVGAGI. This CDR3 region has 15 residues. For the CDR3, the DNA is TGTGCCAGCAGTTACCTCGGGACAGGGGGTGGTGGCTACACCTTC. Encoded protein: CASSYLGTGGGGYTF.

The chain recombines TRBV15 with TRBJ2-3; 7 nucleotides agree with TRBD2. The CDR3 spans 16 residues. Germline V lookup: CDR1 LNHNV, CDR2 YYDKDF (reference sequence). With 8 bases clipped from V and 1 base from J, the junction kept 12 bases outside the gene matches. CDR3 sequence (DNA): TGTGCCACCGGACATGGGACTACCGCCCGCACAGATACGCAGTATTTT. Residues: CATGHGTTARTDTQYF.

This clone was recorded only once. This sequence joins TRBV9 and TRBJ2-1; D possibly corresponds to TRBD2 (6 bases). V was cut by 4 bases and J by 2 bases, with 16 bases left in between. Looked up from germline, CDR1 is SGDLS and CDR2 is YYNGEE. This CDR3 contains 16 residues. CDR3 DNA sequence: TGTGCCAGCAGCCCTATGGGGACTGCCACCTACAATGAGCAGTTCTTC. Translating gives CASSPMGTATYNEQFF.

This clone has only a few counts. The chain joins TRBV12-5 to TRBJ1-5; 11 positions agree with TRBD1. V trimming: 1 base; J trimming: 5 bases; junction bases outside the gene matches: 4. This CDR3 has 16 amino acids. Germline values: CDR1 LGHNT, CDR2 FRNRAP. The CDR3 here is CASGLAKGQGDQPQHF. CDR3 nucleotides: TGTGCTAGTGGTTTGGCCAAGGGACAGGGGGATCAGCCCCAGCATTTT.

A note on this clone: Germline is not matched at one junction end, which may reflect a read error. The J gene is TRBJ2-7, the V gene TRBV2, with D possibly matching TRBD1 (6 bases). The CDR3 covers 12 residues. Germline lookup yields CDR1 SNHLY and CDR2 FYNNEI. This CDR3 reads CASSESGRGQNF. In DNA, the CDR3 is TGTGCCAGCAGTGAATCCGGCAGGGGCCAGAACTTC.

The rearrangement joins TRBV11-2 to TRBJ1-2, with TRBD1 identical over 9 bases. CDR1 is SGHAT and CDR2 is FQNNGV in the germline V gene. The CDR3 is 13 amino acids. The trim removed 5 bases at V and 7 bases at J, leaving 5 bases unmatched. CDR3 nucleotides: TGTGCCAGCAGCGCGGGGACAGGGTTTGGCTACACCTTC. This translates into CASSAGTGFGYTF.

The V call is TRBV4-3, the J call TRBJ1-1; 7 bases fit TRBD1. The CDR3 runs 14 residues. Trimming cost V 1 base and J 4 bases; bases outside gene matches: 3. Germline V lookup: CDR1 LGHNA, CDR2 YSLEER. The CDR3 region has the DNA TGCGCCAGCAGCCAAGGGGCAGGGGGCACTGAAGCTTTCTTT. This encodes CASSQGAGGTEAFF.